Listed below are T cell receptor beta chains from one sample, sequenced in a study of long-term antiretroviral therapy in people with HIV. Only in-frame clones appear in the TCRdb table, and some are missing; sequencing was by immunoSEQ multiplex PCR. The data hold some 9,600 clones, with around 83% observed a single time. The material was unsorted PBMCs, obtained 0.3 years before starting antiretroviral therapy. The origin of the receptors is a man in his thirties or forties with HIV. Both conserved end residues are part of each CDR3. A D gene is named only where the DNA matches it firmly. Only some rows state a clone size, as once, few, many or a class for expanded clones.

j_call d_call v_call clone_size cdr3_aa cdr3_nt
TRBJ1-1 - TRBV5-1 - CASSLGGGPGMNTEAFF TGCGCCAGCAGCTTGGGGGGAGGTCCGGGTATGAACACTGAAGCTTTCTTT
TRBJ2-2 TRBD1 TRBV12-5 - CASGFLSGTGAGTGELFF TGTGCTAGTGGTTTCCTGTCCGGGACAGGGGCAGGGACCGGGGAGCTGTTTTTT
TRBJ2-1 - TRBV6-5 few CASSYDGGAVEQFF TGTGCCAGCAGTTACGATGGGGGCGCCGTAGAGCAGTTCTTC
TRBJ2-1 TRBD1 TRBV2 - CASWVGQDPRSYNEQFF TGTGCCAGCTGGGTGGGACAGGACCCTCGTTCCTACAATGAGCAGTTCTTC
TRBJ2-7 TRBD1 TRBV30 - CAWSSGQGANEQYF TGTGCCTGGAGTTCGGGACAGGGGGCCAACGAGCAGTACTTC
TRBJ1-5 - TRBV5-1 - CASSWTGDSNQPQHF TGCGCCAGCAGCTGGACCGGAGATAGCAATCAGCCCCAGCATTTT
TRBJ2-1 TRBD1 TRBV7-2 - CASSPGTAYNEQFF TGTGCCAGCAGCCCGGGGACAGCTTACAATGAGCAGTTCTTC
TRBJ2-7 - TRBV9 - CASSVGTASSYEQYF TGTGCCAGCAGCGTAGGAACGGCGAGCTCCTACGAGCAGTACTTC
TRBJ1-4 TRBD1 TRBV7-9 - CASSSPQGAGEKLFF TGTGCCAGCAGCTCCCCACAGGGGGCGGGGGAAAAACTGTTTTTT
TRBJ2-1 - TRBV19 few CASSTTRGNEQFF TGTGCCAGTAGTACTACTAGGGGAAATGAGCAGTTCTTC
TRBJ1-5 - TRBV5-1 once CASSLGKNQPQHF TGCGCCAGCAGCTTGGGCAAGAATCAGCCCCAGCATTTT
TRBJ1-2 - TRBV6-1 - CASRGLGGYGYTF TGTGCCAGCAGGGGCCTGGGGGGCTATGGCTACACCTTC
TRBJ2-1 - TRBV19 - CASSITREVYNEQFF TGTGCCAGTAGTATAACCCGCGAGGTCTACAATGAGCAGTTCTTC
TRBJ2-7 TRBD1 TRBV7-9 once CASSSQGANEQYF TGTGCCAGCAGCTCACAGGGGGCCAACGAGCAGTACTTC
TRBJ1-5 - TRBV7-9 few CASSLTGTDQPQHF TGTGCCAGCAGCTTAACAGGGACGGATCAGCCCCAGCATTTT
TRBJ2-7 - TRBV5-6 - CASSSRPNYEQYF TGTGCCAGCAGCTCAAGGCCTAACTACGAGCAGTACTTC
TRBJ2-2 TRBD2 TRBV7-8 - CASSLEWSGRVFGELFF TGTGCCAGCAGCTTAGAGTGGAGCGGGAGGGTATTCGGGGAGCTGTTTTTT
TRBJ2-1 TRBD2 TRBV28 once CASSFGGRADEQFF TGTGCCAGCAGTTTTGGCGGGAGGGCCGATGAGCAGTTCTTC
TRBJ1-6 - TRBV7-2 once CASSFRQVIPQADNSPLHF TGTGCCAGCAGCTTTCGACAGGTGATTCCCCAAGCCGATAATTCACCCCTCCACTTT
TRBJ1-1 - TRBV19 - CASSILSFTEAFF TGTGCCAGTAGTATCTTGAGTTTCACTGAAGCTTTCTTT
TRBJ1-2 - TRBV7-8 - CASSLGESDYGYTF TGTGCCAGCAGCTTAGGGGAGAGTGACTATGGCTACACCTTC
TRBJ2-1 TRBD2 TRBV14 - CASSQVSSGRGEQFF TGTGCCAGCAGCCAAGTGTCTAGCGGGAGGGGTGAGCAGTTCTTC
TRBJ1-2 - TRBV27 - CASSLMPGEPNYGYTF TGTGCCAGCAGTCTCATGCCAGGGGAGCCTAACTATGGCTACACCTTC
TRBJ1-1 TRBD1 TRBV18 - CASSPPGTGVLNTEAFF TGTGCCAGCTCACCCCCGGGGACAGGGGTCCTGAACACTGAAGCTTTCTTT
TRBJ2-3 - TRBV29-1 - CSADLSGRTDTQYF TGCAGCGCCGACCTTAGCGGACGCACAGATACGCAGTATTTT
TRBJ2-1 - TRBV7-6 - CASSLAPLTANKRIFAADEQFF TGTGCCAGCAGCTTAGCCCCTCTAACTGCAAACAAAAGGATATTCGCCGCCGATGAGCAGTTCTTC
TRBJ1-2 TRBD1 TRBV7-9 few CASSLAGGTGYTF TGTGCCAGCAGCTTAGCAGGGGGCACTGGCTACACCTTC
TRBJ1-5 - TRBV6-5 - CASSPSHSRYQPQHF TGTGCCAGCAGTCCGAGTCACAGCCGGTATCAGCCCCAGCATTTT
TRBJ1-1 - TRBV25-1 - CASQKHENTEAFF TGTGCCAGCCAAAAACACGAGAACACTGAAGCTTTCTTT
TRBJ1-5 - TRBV5-6 - CASSLGRHSNQPQHF TGTGCCAGCAGCTTGGGGCGGCATAGCAATCAGCCCCAGCATTTT
TRBJ2-7 TRBD2 TRBV15 - CATSRVSSGRTEQYF TGTGCCACCAGCAGAGTATCTAGCGGGAGGACCGAGCAGTACTTC
TRBJ1-2 - TRBV6-1 - CASSEVPSPNYGYTF TGTGCCAGCAGTGAAGTTCCCTCTCCCAACTATGGCTACACCTTC
TRBJ2-3 TRBD1 TRBV5-4 - CASSSPDRVEYF TGTGCCAGCAGCTCCCCGGACAGGGTTGAATATTTT
TRBJ2-1 - TRBV5-1 - CASSPRTDPSYNEQFF TGCGCCAGCAGCCCCAGGACCGATCCTTCCTACAATGAGCAGTTCTTC
TRBJ2-1 TRBD1 TRBV29-1 - CSEQGTGNYDEQFF TGCAGCGAACAAGGGACAGGGAACTACGATGAGCAGTTCTTC
TRBJ1-3 - TRBV4-1 few CASSQEGNTIYF TGCGCCAGCAGCCAAGAAGGAAACACCATATATTTT
TRBJ2-1 - TRBV7-9 - CASSLAIKGSSYNEQFF TGTGCCAGCAGCTTAGCGATTAAGGGGTCCTCCTACAATGAGCAGTTCTTC
TRBJ1-4 TRBD1 TRBV27 - CASSSTRQGPNEKLFF TGTGCCAGCAGTTCCACCCGACAGGGACCTAATGAAAAACTGTTTTTT